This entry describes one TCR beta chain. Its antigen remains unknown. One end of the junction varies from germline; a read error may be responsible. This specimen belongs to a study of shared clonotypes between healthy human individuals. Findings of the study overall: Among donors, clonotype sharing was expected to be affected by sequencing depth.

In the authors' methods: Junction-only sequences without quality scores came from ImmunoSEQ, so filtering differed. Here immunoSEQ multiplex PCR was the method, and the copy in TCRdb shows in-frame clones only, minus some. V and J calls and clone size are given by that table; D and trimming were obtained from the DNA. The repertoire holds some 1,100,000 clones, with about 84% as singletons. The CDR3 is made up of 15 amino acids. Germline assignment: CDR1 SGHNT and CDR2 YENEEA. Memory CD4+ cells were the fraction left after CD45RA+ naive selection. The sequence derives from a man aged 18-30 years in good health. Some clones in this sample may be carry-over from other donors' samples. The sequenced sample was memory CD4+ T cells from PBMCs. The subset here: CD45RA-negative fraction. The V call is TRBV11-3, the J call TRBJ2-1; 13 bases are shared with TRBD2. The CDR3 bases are TGTGCCAGCAGTTTAGGACTAGCGGGAGACGGTGAGCAGTTCTTC. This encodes CASSLGLAGDGEQFF.